The T cell receptor beta chain under discussion was sequenced for a study of shared clonotypes between healthy human individuals. Study overall: A couple of women and a few men aged 18 to 49 made up the donors. Points from the study as a whole: Apart from blood, nothing was sampled; tissue repertoires likely differ. A small donor pool kept down the genetic and exposure-history diversity that was represented.

TCRdb's table, derived via immunoSEQ multiplex PCR, lists solely in-frame clones and lacks some. This sample carries about 2.5 million clones, less than 95% of them seen once, and the ten largest clones take about 0.41%. This clone was observed once. Its antigen remains unknown. Material for sequencing was naive CD4+ T cells from PBMCs. Subset defined: CD45RA+ positively selected. The TCR sequence derives from a man aged 18-30 years in good health. Some clones in this sample may be carry-over from other donors' samples.

The CDR3 nucleotides read TGTGCCAGCAGCCGACGGACAGCAAGCTCTGGGGCCAACGTCCTGACTTTC. Translated: CASSRRTASSGANVLTF. The chain has TRBV7-3 and TRBJ2-6, with TRBD1 as a possible D gene (6 bases). Trimming pared 5 bases from V and 0 bases from J, leaving 14 bases between. Germline CDR1 is SGHTA and CDR2 is FQGTGA. This CDR3 is 17 amino acids long.